Shown below are 18 T cell receptor beta chains from a single sample sequenced in a study of blood T cell repertoires in COVID-19 (dated by TCRdb to about 2020). The library was made by the immunoSEQ multiplex PCR assay. TCRdb mirrors the immuneACCESS table, restricted to in-frame sequences. Some clones are absent from its copies; in checked studies, under half trace to an unresolved V gene, and the reason for the others is unknown. The sample table contains about 200,000 clones; only one count was recorded for approximately 91% of them. Under 2% of the sample comes from the top ten. The sequenced sample consisted of peripheral blood. These receptors came from a man younger than 35 with active or convalescent COVID-19.

The gene calls are TRBV15 and TRBJ2-3; tentatively, D is TRBD2 (6 bases). The CDR3 is made up of 16 amino acids. Trimming removed 1 base from V and 0 bases from J, with 11 bases in between. The germline gives CDR1 LNHNV, CDR2 YYDKDF (reference sequence). This CDR3 is CATSRVSGESTDTQYF. For the CDR3, the DNA is TGTGCCACCAGCAGAGTATCGGGGGAGAGCACAGATACGCAGTATTTT.

The chain has TRBV7-2 and TRBJ2-1, with D maybe TRBD2 (5 bases). Germline-derived CDR1 and CDR2 are SGHTA and FQGNSA. This CDR3 has 17 amino acids. Trimming cost V 4 bases and J 0 bases, with 16 bases left between them. The CDR3 region has the DNA TGTGCCAGCAGCTCGAGCCCTAGCTGGAGCTCCTACAATGAGCAGTTCTTC. It yields the protein CASSSSPSWSSYNEQFF. Based on the CDR3 plus reference TRBV7-2 and TRBJ2-1, the full variable domain is GAGVSQSPSNKVTEKGKDVELRCDPISGHTALYWYRQSLGQGLEFLIYFQGNSAPDKSGLPSDRFSAERTGGSVSTLTIQRTQQEDSAVYLCASSSSPSWSSYNEQFFGPGTRLTVL.

The chain employs TRBV12-3 or TRBV12-4 and TRBJ1-1; 8 bases are a match to TRBD1. The CDR3 runs to 13 residues. V gave up 6 bases and J gave up 4 bases; unmatched junction bases: 4. The CDR3 region has the DNA TGTGCCAGCAGCAGACAGGGGATCACTGAAGCTTTCTTT. Protein: CASSRQGITEAFF.

This chain uses TRBV7-8 with TRBJ2-7; TRBD2 agrees at 9 bases. The V and J ends lost 5 bases and 0 bases, in that order; junction bases with no gene match: 5. Germline V gene data show CDR1 as SGHVS and CDR2 as FQNEAQ. This CDR3 contains 15 residues. The CDR3 DNA sequence: TGTGCCAGCAGCCGACTAGCGGCGATCTCCTACGAGCAGTACTTC. Its translation is CASSRLAAISYEQYF.

The rearrangement links TRBV29-1 to TRBJ2-6, with a weak D call TRBD1 (5 bases). This CDR3 has 15 residues. Germline V gives CDR1 SQVTM, CDR2 ANQGSEA. The V end lost 5 bases, the J end lost 2 bases, and 13 bases lay between the germline ends. The CDR3 DNA reads TGCAGCGTTTGGCAGGGCTCGACTGGGGCCAACGTCCTGACTTTC. Amino acids: CSVWQGSTGANVLTF.

This chain uses TRBV19 with TRBJ1-3, with no clear D. The CDR3 runs 15 residues. The V and J ends lost 7 bases and 0 bases respectively, with 13 bases between them. Per germline, CDR1 LNHDA and CDR2 SQIVND (reference sequence). This chain's CDR3 is CASTFVKSSGNTIYF. CDR3 bases: TGTGCCAGTACCTTCGTGAAGAGCTCTGGAAACACCATATATTTT.

The CDR3 region has the DNA TGCGCCAGCAGCTTGGATAACAGGGTTAACTATGGCTACACCTTC. Protein: CASSLDNRVNYGYTF. The chain links TRBV5-1 to TRBJ1-2; D is possibly TRBD1 (6 bases). The CDR3 has 15 amino acids. Germline V lookup: CDR1 SGHRS, CDR2 YFSETQ. Trimming took off 0 bases at V and 1 base at J, with 10 bases between the two ends.

The chain is built from TRBV3-1 (or the pseudogene TRBV3-2) and TRBJ1-4; TRBD1 aligns across 7 bases. V was pared by 2 bases and J by 7 bases, with 7 bases of the junction left unmatched. This CDR3 spans 15 amino acids. Germline values: CDR1 LGHDT, CDR2 YNNKEL (reference sequence). Written as DNA, the CDR3 is TGTGCCAGCAGCCAATTAGACAGGGCCGGTGAAAAACTGTTTTTT. This encodes CASSQLDRAGEKLFF.

The genes are TRBV30 and TRBJ1-1; no reliable D call. This CDR3 has 14 residues. V was pared by 5 bases and J by 0 bases, with 13 bases between. Germline CDR1 and CDR2: GTSNPN and SVGIG (reference sequence). CDR3 nucleotides: TGTGCCTGGGCCCAGACACCTATGAACACTGAAGCTTTCTTT. Amino acids: CAWAQTPMNTEAFF.

The DNA for the CDR3 is TGTGCCAGCTCCTTTAACACACAGATAATACCGAACACTGAAGCTTTCTTT. It codes for CASSFNTQIIPNTEAFF. V usage is TRBV18 and J usage is TRBJ1-1; D is unresolved. Germline V gene sequence: CDR1 KGHSH, CDR2 LQKENI. Trimming took off 6 bases at V and 1 base at J, with 21 bases between the two ends. CDR3 length: 17 amino acids.

This chain connects TRBV7-9 to TRBJ2-7; 7 bases align to TRBD1. This CDR3 comprises 13 residues. V dropped 5 bases and J dropped 3; count of bases not matched to a gene: 4. Per the germline V gene, CDR1 is SEHNR and CDR2 is FQNEAQ (reference sequence). CDR3 loop: CASSLRDSYEQYF. In DNA form, the CDR3 reads TGTGCCAGCAGCCTCCGGGACAGCTACGAGCAGTACTTC.

The sample holds a few counts of this clone. The chain couples TRBV7-9 to TRBJ1-1; D not certain. The V end was cut by 2 bases, the J end by 0 bases, with 10 bases between. This CDR3 comprises 15 residues. The germline CDR1 and CDR2 sequences are SEHNR and FQNEAQ (reference sequence). The CDR3 reads CASSLSENLNTEAFF. In DNA form, the CDR3 reads TGTGCCAGCAGCTTAAGTGAGAACTTGAACACTGAAGCTTTCTTT.

This chain joins TRBV6-1 and TRBJ1-1; D gene uncertain. This CDR3 comprises 14 residues. The germline gives CDR1 MNHNS, CDR2 SASEGT. V shed 3 bases and J shed 1 base, with 9 bases lying between them. The CDR3 bases are TGTGCCAGCAGTGACAGGCTTTGGAACACTGAAGCTTTCTTT. This codes for CASSDRLWNTEAFF.

The gene calls are TRBV27 and TRBJ1-2; D perhaps matches TRBD1 (6 bases). V was trimmed by 8 bases and J by 14 bases, leaving 21 bases between them. CDR1 is MNHEY and CDR2 is SMNVEV in the germline V gene (reference sequence). The CDR3 runs to 12 residues. This CDR3 reads CASLGTPEQNTF. CDR3 in DNA: TGTGCCAGCCTCGGGACACCGGAGCAAAATACCTTC.

In this sample, this clone turned up a few times. Here the CDR3 reads CASRFEQNTDTQYF. The CDR3 coding sequence is TGTGCCAGCAGATTCGAACAGAACACAGATACGCAGTATTTT. J is TRBJ2-3 and V is TRBV7-2, with D uncertain. CDR3 length: 14 residues. CDR1 is SGHTA and CDR2 is FQGNSA in the germline V gene. Trimming shortened V by 6 bases and J by 2 bases, and 12 bases separated the two germline ends.

The chain carries TRBV9 and TRBJ1-6; TRBD1 might be the D (6 bases). Germline lookup yields CDR1 SGDLS and CDR2 YYNGEE. V was cut by 5 bases and J by 7 bases, with 7 bases left in between. CDR3 length: 12 residues. CDR3 protein: CASSGQNSPLHF. DNA of the CDR3: TGTGCCAGCAGTGGACAGAATTCACCCCTCCACTTT.

This clone has just one count. This sequence joins TRBV3-1 (or the pseudogene TRBV3-2) and TRBJ1-2; maybe TRBD1 (5 bases). V was trimmed by 1 base and J by 6 bases, leaving 9 bases between them. CDR3 length equals 13 residues. The germline V gene has CDR1 LGHDT and CDR2 YNNKEL (reference sequence). The CDR3, as DNA: TGTGCCAGCAGCCAAGTGGCAGGGAATGGCTACACCTTC. Amino acids: CASSQVAGNGYTF.

The gene calls are TRBV27 and TRBJ2-2, with D perhaps TRBD2 (6 bases). CDR1 and CDR2 (germline): MNHEY, SMNVEV (reference sequence). The CDR3 covers 15 residues. Trimming left V 4 bases short and J 5 bases short, with 14 bases between. For the CDR3, the DNA is TGTGCCAGCAGTTCCGGGAGTACGTGGACCGGGGAGCTGTTTTTT. It is translated as CASSSGSTWTGELFF.